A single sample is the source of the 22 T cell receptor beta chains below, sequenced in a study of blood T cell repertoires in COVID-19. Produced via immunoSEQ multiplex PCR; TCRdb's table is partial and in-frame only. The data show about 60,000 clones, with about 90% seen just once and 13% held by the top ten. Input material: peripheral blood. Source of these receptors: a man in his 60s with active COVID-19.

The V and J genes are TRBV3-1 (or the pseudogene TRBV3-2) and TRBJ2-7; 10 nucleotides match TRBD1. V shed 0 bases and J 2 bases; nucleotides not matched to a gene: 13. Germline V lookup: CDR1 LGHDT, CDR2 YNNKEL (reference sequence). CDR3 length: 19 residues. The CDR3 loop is CASSQDHNSRTGGTYEQYF. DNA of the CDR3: TGTGCCAGCAGCCAAGACCACAACTCAAGGACAGGGGGGACCTACGAGCAGTACTTC.

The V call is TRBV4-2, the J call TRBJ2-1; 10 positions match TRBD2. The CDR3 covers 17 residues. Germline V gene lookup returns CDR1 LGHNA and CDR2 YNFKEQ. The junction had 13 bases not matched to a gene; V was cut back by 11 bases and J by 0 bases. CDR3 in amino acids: CAAMQSSGGSSYNEQFF. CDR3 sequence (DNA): TGTGCCGCCATGCAGAGTAGCGGGGGGAGCTCCTACAATGAGCAGTTCTTC.

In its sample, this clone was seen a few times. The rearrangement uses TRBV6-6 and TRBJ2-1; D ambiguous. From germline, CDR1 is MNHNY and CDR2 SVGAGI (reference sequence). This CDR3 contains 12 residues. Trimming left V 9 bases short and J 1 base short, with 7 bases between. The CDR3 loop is CASGLSYNEQFF. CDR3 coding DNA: TGTGCCAGTGGGCTGTCCTACAATGAGCAGTTCTTC.

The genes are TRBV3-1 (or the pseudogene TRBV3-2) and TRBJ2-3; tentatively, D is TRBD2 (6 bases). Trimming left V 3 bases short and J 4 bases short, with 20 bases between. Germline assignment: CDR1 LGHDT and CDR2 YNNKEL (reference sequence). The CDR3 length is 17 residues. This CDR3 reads CASSQGRSAGIADTQYF. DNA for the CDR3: TGTGCCAGCAGCCAGGGGAGGTCGGCCGGAATAGCAGATACGCAGTATTTT.

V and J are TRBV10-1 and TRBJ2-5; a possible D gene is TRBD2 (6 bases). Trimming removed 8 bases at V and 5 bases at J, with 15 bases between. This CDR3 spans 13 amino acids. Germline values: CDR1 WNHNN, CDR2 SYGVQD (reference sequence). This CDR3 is CASSAGGGETQYF. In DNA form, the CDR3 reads TGCGCCAGCTCCGCCGGGGGTGGGGAGACCCAGTACTTC.

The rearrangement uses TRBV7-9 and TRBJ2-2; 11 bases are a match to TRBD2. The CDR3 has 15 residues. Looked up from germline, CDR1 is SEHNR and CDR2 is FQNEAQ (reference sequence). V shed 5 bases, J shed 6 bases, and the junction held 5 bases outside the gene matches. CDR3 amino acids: CASSSSGRASGELFF. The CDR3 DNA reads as TGTGCCAGCAGCAGTAGCGGGAGGGCCTCCGGGGAGCTGTTTTTT.

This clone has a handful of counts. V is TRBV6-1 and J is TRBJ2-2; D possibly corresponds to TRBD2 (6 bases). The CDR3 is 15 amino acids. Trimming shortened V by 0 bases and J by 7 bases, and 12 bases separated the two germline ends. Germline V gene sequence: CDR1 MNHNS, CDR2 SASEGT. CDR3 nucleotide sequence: TGTGCCAGCAGTGAAGCGCGGGGTTATGACGGGGAGCTGTTTTTT. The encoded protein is CASSEARGYDGELFF.

DNA of the CDR3: TGTGCCAGCAGCCAAGATAGAGGGACAGGGGGCCGTGGCACTGAAGCTTTCTTT. Translation: CASSQDRGTGGRGTEAFF. J is TRBJ1-1 and V is TRBV3-1 (or the pseudogene TRBV3-2); 12 nucleotides match TRBD1. Germline lookup yields CDR1 LGHDT and CDR2 YNNKEL (reference sequence). The V gene end was trimmed by 0 bases and the J gene end by 4 bases; junction bases not matched to a gene: 9. This CDR3 contains 18 residues.

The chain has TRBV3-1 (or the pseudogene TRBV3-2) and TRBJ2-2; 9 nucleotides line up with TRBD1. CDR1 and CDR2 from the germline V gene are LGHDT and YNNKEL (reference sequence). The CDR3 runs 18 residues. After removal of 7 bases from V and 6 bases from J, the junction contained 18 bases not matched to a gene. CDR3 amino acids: CASTSRPGTGISAGELFF. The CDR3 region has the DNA TGTGCCAGCACCTCAAGACCCGGGACAGGGATAAGTGCCGGGGAGCTGTTTTTT.

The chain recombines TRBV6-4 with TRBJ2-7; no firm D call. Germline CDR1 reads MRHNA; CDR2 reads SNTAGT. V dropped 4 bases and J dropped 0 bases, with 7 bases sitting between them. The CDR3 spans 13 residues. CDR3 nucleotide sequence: TGTGCCAGCAGTGTGTCAGTCTCCTACGAGCAGTACTTC. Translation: CASSVSVSYEQYF.

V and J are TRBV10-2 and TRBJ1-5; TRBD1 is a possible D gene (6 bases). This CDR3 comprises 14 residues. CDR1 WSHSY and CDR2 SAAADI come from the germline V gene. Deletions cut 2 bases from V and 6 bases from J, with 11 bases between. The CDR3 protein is CASSEAGAGQPQHF. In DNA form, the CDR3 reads TGCGCCAGCAGTGAGGCAGGGGCGGGTCAGCCCCAGCATTTT.

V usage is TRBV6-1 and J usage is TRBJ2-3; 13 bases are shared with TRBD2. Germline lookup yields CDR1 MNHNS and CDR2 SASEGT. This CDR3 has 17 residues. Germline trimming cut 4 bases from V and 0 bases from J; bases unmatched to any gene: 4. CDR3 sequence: CASSGGTSGTSTDTQYF. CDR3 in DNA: TGTGCCAGCAGTGGGGGGACTAGCGGGACTAGCACAGATACGCAGTATTTT.

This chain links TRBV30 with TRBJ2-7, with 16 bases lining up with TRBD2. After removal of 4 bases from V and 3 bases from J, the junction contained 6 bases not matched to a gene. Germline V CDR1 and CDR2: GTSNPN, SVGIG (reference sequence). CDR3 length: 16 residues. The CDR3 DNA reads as TGTGCCTGGATGGGACTAGCGGGAGGGGCAAGCTACGAGCAGTACTTC. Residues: CAWMGLAGGASYEQYF.

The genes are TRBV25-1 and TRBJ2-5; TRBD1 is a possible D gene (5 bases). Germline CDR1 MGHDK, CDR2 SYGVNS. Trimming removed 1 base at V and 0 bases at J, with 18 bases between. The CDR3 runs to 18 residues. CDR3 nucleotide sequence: TGTGCCAGCAGTGAATTGGGCGTCGAGTGGGGCCACCAAGAGACCCAGTACTTC. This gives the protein CASSELGVEWGHQETQYF.

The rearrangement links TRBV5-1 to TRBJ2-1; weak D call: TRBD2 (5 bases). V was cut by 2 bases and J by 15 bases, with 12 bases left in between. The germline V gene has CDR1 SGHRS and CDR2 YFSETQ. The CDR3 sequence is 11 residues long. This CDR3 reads CASSFGENRFF. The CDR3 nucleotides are TGCGCCAGCAGCTTCGGGGAAAATCGGTTCTTC.

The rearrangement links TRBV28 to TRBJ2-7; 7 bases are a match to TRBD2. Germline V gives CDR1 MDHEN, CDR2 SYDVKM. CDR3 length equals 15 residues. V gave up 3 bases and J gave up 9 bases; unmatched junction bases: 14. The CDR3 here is CASSLGGSPVTGQYF. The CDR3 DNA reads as TGTGCCAGCAGTTTGGGAGGGAGCCCAGTTACGGGGCAGTACTTC.

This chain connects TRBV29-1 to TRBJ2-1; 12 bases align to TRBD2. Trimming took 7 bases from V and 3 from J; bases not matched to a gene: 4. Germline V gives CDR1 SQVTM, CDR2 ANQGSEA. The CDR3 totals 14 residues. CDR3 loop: CSGTSGGRYNEQFF. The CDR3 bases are TGCAGCGGAACTAGCGGGGGGCGCTACAATGAGCAGTTCTTC.

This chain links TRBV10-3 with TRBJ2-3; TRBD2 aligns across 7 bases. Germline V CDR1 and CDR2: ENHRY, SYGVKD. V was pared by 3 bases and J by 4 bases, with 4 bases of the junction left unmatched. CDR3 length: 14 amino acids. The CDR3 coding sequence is TGTGCCATCAGTGACCTAGCGGAGGCAGATACGCAGTATTTT. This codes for CAISDLAEADTQYF.

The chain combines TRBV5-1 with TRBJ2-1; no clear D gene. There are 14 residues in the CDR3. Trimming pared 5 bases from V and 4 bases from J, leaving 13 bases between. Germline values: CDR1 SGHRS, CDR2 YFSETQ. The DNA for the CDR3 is TGCGCCAGCAGACCGCCTCTTAGTTACAATGAGCAGTTCTTC. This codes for CASRPPLSYNEQFF.

The CDR3 protein is CATSEGALSVPQHF. The CDR3 DNA is TGTGCCACCAGTGAAGGGGCACTCTCGGTCCCCCAGCATTTT. This chain connects TRBV24-1 to TRBJ1-5; D perhaps matches TRBD1 (5 bases). Trimming took off 4 bases at V and 10 bases at J, with 16 bases between the two ends. The germline V gene has CDR1 KGHDR and CDR2 SFDVKD. CDR3 length: 14 residues.

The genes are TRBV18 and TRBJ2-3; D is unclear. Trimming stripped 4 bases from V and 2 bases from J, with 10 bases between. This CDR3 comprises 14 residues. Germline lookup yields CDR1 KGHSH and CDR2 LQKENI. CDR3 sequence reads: CASSQQSFTDTQYF. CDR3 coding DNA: TGTGCCAGCTCACAACAGTCCTTCACAGATACGCAGTATTTT. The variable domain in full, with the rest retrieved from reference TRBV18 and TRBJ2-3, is NAGVMQNPRHLVRRRGQEARLRCSPMKGHSHVYWYRQLPEEGLKFMVYLQKENIIDESGMPKERFSAEFPKEGPSILRIQQVVRGDSAAYFCASSQQSFTDTQYFGPGTRLTVL.

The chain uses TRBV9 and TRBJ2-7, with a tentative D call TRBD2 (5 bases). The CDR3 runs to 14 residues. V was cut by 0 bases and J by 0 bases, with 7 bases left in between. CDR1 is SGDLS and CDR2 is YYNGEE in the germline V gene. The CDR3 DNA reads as TGTGCCAGCAGCGTAGGAGGGAACTCCTACGAGCAGTACTTC. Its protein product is CASSVGGNSYEQYF.